This TCR beta chain was retrieved from a study of human T cells and chemical hapten exposure. Across the study: Minor pooled library volume differences mainly drove per-sample TCR yield variation. Study-wide results and caveats: Expanded TCRs made up significantly more big CDR3 similarity clusters than controls did.

This clonotype came up many times. Its antigen is as yet unknown. TCRdb fed the RACE reads into MiXCR, producing one record per CDR3 protein. Of tens of thousands of distinct CDR3 sequences in the sample, 6% to 8.5% were seen once. Time point indicated: patch test 2, 6 weeks after DPC sensitization. Treatment reported: therapeutic diphenylcyclopropenone sensitization with weekly scalp DPC. Sample donors consisted of patients with alopecia, aged 18 to 70 years, who were suitable for DPC. Total RNA extraction was carried out from unfractionated whole blood. Germline CDR1 SEHNR, CDR2 FQNEAQ (reference sequence). The germline V and J ends were trimmed by 5 bases and 2 bases, with 16 bases remaining between them. This CDR3 spans 16 amino acids.

V usage is TRBV7-9 and J usage is TRBJ2-1; D might be TRBD2 (7 bases). The sequence was obtained from a woman aged 25 to 39 with alopecia areata. Some clones in this sample may be carry-over from other donors' samples. The sample was whole blood, taken in connection with sensitization to the hapten diphenylcyclopropenone (DPC). The CDR3 here is CASSPRGLPTYNEQFF. CDR3 in DNA: TGTGCCAGCAGCCCCAGGGGACTACCCACCTACAATGAGCAGTTCTTC. Looking up the rest from reference TRBV7-9 and TRBJ2-1 gives the full variable domain: DTGVSQNPRHKITKRGQNVTFRCDPISEHNRLYWYRQTLGQGPEFLTYFQNEAQLEKSRLLSDRFSAERPKGSFSTLEIQRTEQGDSAMYLCASSPRGLPTYNEQFFGPGTRLTVL.